These 5 T cell receptor beta chains came from one sample sequenced in a study of T-cell memory formation after mild COVID-19 (dated by TCRdb to the early 2020s). Library prep was done by 5' RACE. TCRdb shows the sequencer as Illumina NovaSeq 6000. Using fastp trimming at Q25 and MiXCR clonotype assembly, TCRdb reanalyzed the public sequencing data and kept in-frame beta chains. CDR3 protein sequences are deduplicated, and each keeps its most common genes and DNA. Counted in this sample were about 560,000 distinct CDR3 sequences; approximately 21% of them appeared once. The ten largest clones take up 7.5% to 9.5% of the sample. The sequenced sample was PBMCs or a T cell subset sorted from them (not recorded which). These receptors came from an adult woman who had mild COVID-19 (a few samples of this study predate the infection). The sample titles of this study are shuffled in the database, so cell type and time point are left out; the donor was told from shared clones.

This chain uses TRBV4-1 with TRBJ2-2; 8 bases agree with TRBD1. From germline, CDR1 is MGHRA and CDR2 YSYEKL. Losses at the gene ends were 4 bases for V and 3 bases for J; bases not matched to a gene: 7. The CDR3 extends over 16 amino acids. The chain's CDR3 is CASSRPDRVDTGELFF. In nucleotides, the CDR3 is TGCGCCAGCAGCCGCCCGGACAGGGTTGACACCGGGGAGCTGTTTTTT.

This sequence joins TRBV19 and TRBJ1-1, with D possibly being TRBD1 (6 bases). CDR1 LNHDA and CDR2 SQIVND come from the germline V gene (reference sequence). The V gene lost 3 bases and the J gene lost 5 bases, with 13 bases spanning the gap. The CDR3 runs 14 residues. CDR3 DNA sequence: TGTGCCAGTAGTATCTACAGGGTTGAAACTGAAGCTTTCTTT. Translation: CASSIYRVETEAFF.

This rearrangement joins TRBV7-6 to TRBJ2-7; D perhaps matches TRBD1 (5 bases). Trimming took 1 base from V and 2 from J, leaving 12 bases between them. Germline V gives CDR1 SGHVS, CDR2 FNYEAQ. The CDR3 covers 15 residues. The CDR3 DNA is TGTGCCAGCAGCTTAGATGCAGGGCCGGCCTACGAGCAGTACTTC. It encodes CASSLDAGPAYEQYF.

J is TRBJ1-2 and V is TRBV19; D is ambiguous. V was clipped by 5 bases and J by 4 bases, with 17 bases between them. The CDR3 has 15 amino acids. The V gene's germline CDR1 is LNHDA and CDR2 SQIVND (reference sequence). CDR3 sequence (DNA): TGTGCCAGTAGTCCGACTGGTGGTCCGGGCTATGGCTACACCTTC. It encodes CASSPTGGPGYGYTF. Variable domain in full (rest from reference TRBV19 and TRBJ1-2): DGGITQSPKYLFRKEGQNVTLSCEQNLNHDAMYWYRQDPGQGLRLIYYSQIVNDFQKGDIAEGYSVSREKKESFPLTVTSAQKNPTAFYLCASSPTGGPGYGYTFGSGTRLTVV.

This sequence joins TRBV20-1 and TRBJ1-5, with D maybe TRBD1 (5 bases). Germline lookup yields CDR1 DFQATT and CDR2 SNEGSKA (reference sequence). Trimming removed 7 bases from V and 5 bases from J, with 12 bases in between. The CDR3 loop spans 12 amino acids. As DNA, the CDR3 is TGCAGTGTTTTCCAGGGCGATCAGCCCCAGCATTTT. It encodes CSVFQGDQPQHF.